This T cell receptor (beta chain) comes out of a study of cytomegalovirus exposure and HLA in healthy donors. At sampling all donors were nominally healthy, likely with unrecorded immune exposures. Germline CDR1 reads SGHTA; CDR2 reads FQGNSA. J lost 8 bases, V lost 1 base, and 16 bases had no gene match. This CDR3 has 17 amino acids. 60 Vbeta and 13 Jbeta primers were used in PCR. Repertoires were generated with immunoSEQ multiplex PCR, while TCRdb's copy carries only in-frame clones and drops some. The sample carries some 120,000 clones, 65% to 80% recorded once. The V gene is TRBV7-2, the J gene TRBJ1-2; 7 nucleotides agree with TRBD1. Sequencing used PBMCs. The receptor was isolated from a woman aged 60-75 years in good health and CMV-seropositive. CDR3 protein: CASSLGAAGQSFGGYTF. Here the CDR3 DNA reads TGTGCCAGCAGCTTAGGGGCCGCGGGACAGTCCTTTGGGGGCTACACCTTC.